The subject of this entry is one TCR beta chain. The CDR3 extends over 12 amino acids. V gave up 5 bases and J gave up 8 bases, with 12 bases separating them. Germline loops: CDR1 SNHLY, CDR2 FYNNEI. PCR amplification relied on 60 Vbeta primers (plus 13 Jbeta primers). Generated by immunoSEQ multiplex PCR, the TCRdb table keeps only in-frame clones and is missing some. The table records about 130,000 clones, roughly 79% of them present only once. This sample is drawn from a study of cytomegalovirus exposure and HLA in healthy donors. Sequencing input: PBMCs. The clonotype was recovered from a man younger than 40 in good health and CMV-seronegative. The J gene is TRBJ1-2, the V gene TRBV2; the D gene is possibly TRBD1 (6 bases). CDR3 sequence reads: CASSRGAEGYTF. As DNA, the CDR3 is TGTGCCAGCAGTCGGGGGGCAGAGGGCTACACCTTC.